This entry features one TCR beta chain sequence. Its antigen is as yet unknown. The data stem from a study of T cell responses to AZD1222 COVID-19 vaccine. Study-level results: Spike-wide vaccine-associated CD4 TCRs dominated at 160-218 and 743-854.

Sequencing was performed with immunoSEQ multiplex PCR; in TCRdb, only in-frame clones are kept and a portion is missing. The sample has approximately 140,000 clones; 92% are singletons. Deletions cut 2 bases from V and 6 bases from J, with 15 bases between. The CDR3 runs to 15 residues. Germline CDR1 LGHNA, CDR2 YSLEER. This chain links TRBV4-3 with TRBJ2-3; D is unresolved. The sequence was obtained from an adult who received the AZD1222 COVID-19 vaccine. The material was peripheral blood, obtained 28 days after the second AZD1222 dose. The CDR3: CASSQTTSWADTQYF. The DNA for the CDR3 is TGCGCCAGCAGCCAAACGACTTCCTGGGCGGATACGCAGTATTTT.